This passage covers 23 T cell receptor beta chains from one sample sequenced in a study of OX40 agonist ivuxolimab in advanced cancers. The method was immunoSEQ multiplex PCR; TCRdb's version includes in-frame clones alone and lacks a portion of them. The table has under 40,000 clones, approximately 87% seen once. The sample was CD4+ or CD8+ T cells sorted from blood, taken in a trial of the OX40 agonist ivuxolimab. Receptors were obtained from an adult with an advanced solid tumor such as melanoma, head and neck, liver or kidney cancer.

The V gene is TRBV19, the J gene TRBJ2-2; D not resolved. The germline gives CDR1 LNHDA, CDR2 SQIVND (reference sequence). The length of the CDR3 is 13 residues. V gave up 7 bases and J gave up 2 bases, with 8 bases separating them. CDR3 nucleotide sequence: TGTGCCAGTACCCAATTCAACACCGGGGAGCTGTTTTTT. Its protein product is CASTQFNTGELFF.

This sequence joins TRBV15 and TRBJ2-7; TRBD1 matches at 12 bases. The trim removed 6 bases at V and 7 bases at J, leaving 7 bases unmatched. CDR1 and CDR2 from the germline V gene are LNHNV and YYDKDF (reference sequence). The CDR3 totals 14 residues. The CDR3 DNA reads TGTGCCACCAGACCGGGACAGGGGGCAAGGGAGCAGTACTTC. It yields the protein CATRPGQGAREQYF.

This clone was counted only a few times. The genes are TRBV28 and TRBJ1-6, with D maybe TRBD1 (6 bases). The CDR3 contains 16 residues. V was cut by 6 bases and J by 10 bases, with 22 bases left in between. CDR1 is MDHEN and CDR2 is SYDVKM in the germline V gene. The CDR3 DNA reads as TGTGCCAGCAGCCCCCCCCAGGGTAGAACAGGGTCACCCCTCCACTTT. Translating it yields CASSPPQGRTGSPLHF.

The chain joins TRBV7-6 to TRBJ2-4; D gene ambiguous. Germline V gene data show CDR1 as SGHVS and CDR2 as FNYEAQ. The CDR3 loop spans 17 amino acids. V shed 0 bases and J shed 3 bases, with 15 bases lying between them. In DNA, the CDR3 is TGTGCCAGCAGCTTAGCCGAAGGTGGTACAGTCAAAAACATTCAGTACTTC. Translating it yields CASSLAEGGTVKNIQYF.

The chain couples TRBV7-9 to TRBJ1-4; D is perhaps TRBD1 (6 bases). CDR3 size: 14 residues. The germline V and J ends were trimmed by 3 bases and 11 bases, with 16 bases remaining between them. Germline CDR1 reads SEHNR; CDR2 reads FQNEAQ (reference sequence). The CDR3 spells CASSFGTTNDKLFF. The CDR3 DNA reads TGTGCCAGCAGCTTCGGGACAACCAACGACAAACTGTTTTTT.

The chain links TRBV18 to TRBJ1-5; D not resolved. The V end lost 2 bases, the J end lost 7 bases, and 15 bases lay between the germline ends. CDR3 length equals 15 residues. Germline V gene lookup returns CDR1 KGHSH and CDR2 LQKENI. In DNA, the CDR3 is TGTGCCAGCTCACCAGAGGGTGGGTTAGAACAGCCCCAGCATTTT. Encoded protein: CASSPEGGLEQPQHF. The full variable domain, rest sourced from reference TRBV18 and TRBJ1-5, is NAGVMQNPRHLVRRRGQEARLRCSPMKGHSHVYWYRQLPEEGLKFMVYLQKENIIDESGMPKERFSAEFPKEGPSILRIQQVVRGDSAAYFCASSPEGGLEQPQHFGDGTRLSIL.

The V call is TRBV7-6, the J call TRBJ2-7, with D unresolved. Germline assignment: CDR1 SGHVS and CDR2 FNYEAQ. This CDR3 has 14 residues. Trimming took off 5 bases at V and 0 bases at J, with 11 bases between the two ends. In DNA form, the CDR3 reads TGTGCCAGCAGCCCTGGTGTGTTCTCCTACGAGCAGTACTTC. Translating it yields CASSPGVFSYEQYF. The full variable domain, with the rest looked up from reference TRBV7-6 and TRBJ2-7, is GAGVSQSPRYKVTKRGQDVALRCDPISGHVSLYWYRQALGQGPEFLTYFNYEAQQDKSGLPNDRFSAERPEGSISTLTIQRTEQRDSAMYRCASSPGVFSYEQYFGPGTRLTVT.

The rearrangement joins TRBV28 to TRBJ2-7; possible D gene TRBD1, 5 bases. The CDR3 is made up of 12 amino acids. V gave up 6 bases and J gave up 3 bases, with 9 bases separating them. Germline values: CDR1 MDHEN, CDR2 SYDVKM. The CDR3 region has the DNA TGTGCCAGCAGGACAGTCAGCTACGAGCAGTACTTC. Translation: CASRTVSYEQYF.

This clone was detected only once. As DNA, the CDR3 is TGTGCCAGCAGCCACGGAGTCGGGGATTACACTGAAGCTTTCTTT. Amino acid sequence: CASSHGVGDYTEAFF. V is TRBV7-6 and J is TRBJ1-1; D remains unclear. V was cut by 5 bases and J by 3 bases, with 16 bases left in between. CDR1 and CDR2 (germline): SGHVS, FNYEAQ. This CDR3 spans 15 amino acids.

This clone was recorded only once. The V and J genes are TRBV2 and TRBJ2-1; D is uncertain. The length of the CDR3 is 13 residues. The germline V gene has CDR1 SNHLY and CDR2 FYNNEI. The V end was cut by 4 bases, the J end by 4 bases, with 8 bases between. The CDR3 sequence is CASSAGPYNEQFF. CDR3 nucleotide sequence: TGTGCCAGCAGTGCAGGACCTTACAATGAGCAGTTCTTC.

The rearrangement joins TRBV7-3 to TRBJ2-2; D gene ambiguous. CDR3 size: 14 residues. V was clipped by 4 bases and J by 0 bases, with 6 bases between them. CDR1 is SGHTA, CDR2 FQGTGA, per germline. The CDR3 sequence: CASSSTPNTGELFF. Here the CDR3 DNA reads TGTGCCAGCAGCTCGACACCGAACACCGGGGAGCTGTTTTTT.

The chain is built from TRBV9 and TRBJ2-5; 7 nucleotides agree with TRBD2. The trim removed 2 bases at V and 5 bases at J, leaving 3 bases unmatched. This CDR3 comprises 13 residues. Germline V CDR1 and CDR2: SGDLS, YYNGEE. The CDR3 here is CASSVGGSETQYF. The CDR3 DNA sequence: TGTGCCAGCAGCGTCGGGGGGAGTGAGACCCAGTACTTC.

The chain is built from TRBV9 and TRBJ1-1; no clear D. Deletions cut 1 base from V and 2 bases from J, with 18 bases between. There are 17 residues in the CDR3. Germline V gene data show CDR1 as SGDLS and CDR2 as YYNGEE. The CDR3 loop reads CASSVRVDGQTNTEAFF. In DNA, the CDR3 is TGTGCCAGCAGCGTAAGGGTAGATGGCCAGACCAACACTGAAGCTTTCTTT.

J is TRBJ2-1 and V is TRBV2, with D perhaps matching TRBD1 or TRBD2 (6 bases each). Trimming removed 2 bases from V and 9 bases from J, with 20 bases in between. Germline CDR1 SNHLY, CDR2 FYNNEI. This CDR3 is built from 16 residues. The CDR3 sequence is CASSELGGSPGAEQFF. CDR3 nucleotides: TGTGCCAGCAGTGAACTGGGGGGATCCCCGGGGGCTGAGCAGTTCTTC. Combining the CDR3 with reference TRBV2 and TRBJ2-1 gives the whole variable domain EPEVTQTPSHQVTQMGQEVILRCVPISNHLYFYWYRQILGQKVEFLVSFYNNEISEKSEIFDDQFSVERPDGSNFTLKIRSTKLEDSAMYFCASSELGGSPGAEQFFGPGTRLTVL.

The chain joins TRBV10-3 to TRBJ2-7; D is perhaps TRBD2 (6 bases). The V gene's germline CDR1 is ENHRY and CDR2 SYGVKD. V lost 8 bases and J 0 bases, leaving 11 bases between the germline ends. This CDR3 has 13 residues. The CDR3 is CAIGTRDSYEQYF. The CDR3 coding sequence is TGTGCCATCGGGACTCGGGACTCCTACGAGCAGTACTTC.

The chain combines TRBV29-1 with TRBJ2-7; D is unresolved. The CDR3 has 12 residues. Germline CDR1 is SQVTM and CDR2 is ANQGSEA. V was shortened by 3 bases and J by 0 bases, with 6 bases between the two germline ends. CDR3: CSVEGSSYEQYF. The CDR3 bases are TGCAGCGTTGAGGGCTCCTCCTACGAGCAGTACTTC.

The chain couples TRBV4-1 to TRBJ1-1; D gene ambiguous. The CDR3 is made up of 12 amino acids. Germline loops: CDR1 MGHRA, CDR2 YSYEKL. Between the trimmed V and J ends, which lost 1 base and 7 bases, there was a span of 7 bases. In DNA form, the CDR3 reads TGCGCCAGCAGCCAAGGGGTTTATGAAGCTTTCTTT. Residues: CASSQGVYEAFF.

The chain links TRBV7-9 to TRBJ2-1; 7 nucleotides agree with TRBD1. The trim removed 7 bases at V and 10 bases at J, leaving 19 bases unmatched. Germline V gene data show CDR1 as SEHNR and CDR2 as FQNEAQ (reference sequence). CDR3 length: 16 residues. The DNA of the CDR3 is TGTGCCAGCACCCACCGGGACAGTCCCGCGTTCGGGGAGCAGTTCTTC. This gives the protein CASTHRDSPAFGEQFF.

The genes are TRBV4-1 and TRBJ2-7; TRBD1 might be the D (5 bases). The ends were cut back, 0 bases at V and 5 bases at J, with 14 bases in the middle. The CDR3 sequence is 15 residues long. Germline lookup yields CDR1 MGHRA and CDR2 YSYEKL. CDR3: CASSQDSWPGNEQYF. The CDR3 nucleotides are TGCGCCAGCAGCCAAGATAGTTGGCCAGGGAACGAGCAGTACTTC.

Comments on this clone: Different DNA sequences within this sample yield the same CDR3. V and J are TRBV2 and TRBJ2-3; D unclear. V lost 7 bases to trimming and J lost 1 base, with 3 bases between them. The CDR3 is 11 amino acids. The germline V gene encodes CDR1 SNHLY and CDR2 FYNNEI. CDR3 in amino acids: CASTRTDTQYF. As DNA, the CDR3 is TGTGCCAGCACGCGCACAGATACGCAGTATTTT.

The chain has TRBV10-1 and TRBJ2-5; 7 bases are shared with TRBD1. The J call may not be correct, given that the DNA end is closer to TRBJ2-7. The CDR3 totals 14 residues. From germline, CDR1 is WNHNN and CDR2 SYGVQD (reference sequence). CDR3 loop: CASSESGQPYEQYF. The CDR3 DNA sequence: TGCGCCAGCAGTGAGTCGGGACAGCCCTACGAGCAGTACTTC.

This clone was counted a few times. The chain couples TRBV28 to TRBJ1-3; no clear D. The length of the CDR3 is 17 residues. With 6 bases removed from V and 0 bases from J, the gap between germline ends came to 18 bases. Germline assignment: CDR1 MDHEN and CDR2 SYDVKM. The CDR3 region is CASSPLLVSLSGNTIYF. DNA of the CDR3: TGTGCCAGCAGCCCGCTTTTAGTATCCCTCTCTGGAAACACCATATATTTT. Supplemented by reference TRBV28 and TRBJ1-3, the full variable domain reads DVKVTQSSRYLVKRTGEKVFLECVQDMDHENMFWYRQDPGLGLRLIYFSYDVKMKEKGDIPEGYSVSREKKERFSLILESASTNQTSMYLCASSPLLVSLSGNTIYFGEGSWLTVV.

The CDR3 protein is CASSGAGLAIGELFF. The DNA of the CDR3 is TGCGCCAGCAGCGGAGCGGGACTAGCCATCGGGGAGCTGTTTTTT. This sequence joins TRBV10-1 and TRBJ2-2; 9 bases fit TRBD2. CDR1 is WNHNN and CDR2 is SYGVQD in the germline V gene (reference sequence). The V and J ends lost 6 bases and 7 bases, in that order; junction bases with no gene match: 9. The CDR3 covers 15 residues.